Below, 21 T cell receptor beta chains from the same sample are listed, as sequenced in a study of blood T cell repertoires in COVID-19. Data came from immunoSEQ multiplex PCR; TCRdb stores just in-frame clones and leaves some out. The data contain over 250,000 clones, 86% of them singletons. Sequenced: PBMCs or T cells enriched from blood (not recorded which). Receptors were obtained from a young woman who had recovered from COVID-19.

The chain recombines TRBV11-3 with TRBJ2-1; tentative D call: TRBD2 (6 bases). This CDR3 contains 15 residues. Germline CDR1 SGHNT, CDR2 YENEEA. Between the trimmed V and J ends, which lost 2 bases and 5 bases, there was a span of 13 bases. CDR3 sequence (DNA): TGTGCCAGCAGCTTATTGGCGGGGCCAGACAATGAGCAGTTCTTC. Its protein is CASSLLAGPDNEQFF.

V is TRBV30 and J is TRBJ1-1, with TRBD1 identical over 7 bases. From germline, CDR1 is GTSNPN and CDR2 SVGIG (reference sequence). V lost 2 bases to trimming and J lost 5 bases; unmatched junction nucleotides: 11. This CDR3 has 15 amino acids. The CDR3 here is CAWSIADRVRTEAFF. The CDR3 bases are TGTGCCTGGAGTATTGCTGACAGGGTTAGAACTGAAGCTTTCTTT.

J is TRBJ1-2 and V is TRBV6-2 or TRBV6-3; 7 positions match TRBD1. Germline V lookup: CDR1 MNHEY, CDR2 SVGEGT. The CDR3 contains 15 residues. Trimming cost V 5 bases and J 11 bases; bases outside gene matches: 17. The CDR3: CASSTGDRGLRGYTF. In nucleotides, the CDR3 is TGTGCCAGCAGTACCGGGGACAGAGGACTCAGGGGGTACACCTTC.

The rearrangement links TRBV5-1 to TRBJ2-4; tentatively, D is TRBD2 (5 bases). Germline CDR1 and CDR2: SGHRS and YFSETQ. V dropped 6 bases and J dropped 4 bases, with 8 bases sitting between them. This CDR3 has 12 amino acids. The CDR3 sequence: CASKAEKNIQYF. The CDR3 DNA is TGCGCCAGCAAAGCGGAGAAAAACATTCAGTACTTC.

The chain has TRBV7-6 and TRBJ1-6; tentative D call: TRBD1 (5 bases). This CDR3 has 15 amino acids. Germline V gene lookup returns CDR1 SGHVS and CDR2 FNYEAQ. Deletions cut 5 bases from V and 8 bases from J, with 16 bases between. The CDR3 is CASSGRGGQDSPLHF. The CDR3 DNA follows: TGTGCCAGCAGCGGACGCGGGGGTCAGGATTCACCCCTCCACTTT.

The chain employs TRBV24-1 and TRBJ1-4; maybe TRBD1 (6 bases). Between the trimmed V and J ends, which lost 3 bases and 5 bases, there was a span of 9 bases. This CDR3 contains 14 residues. Germline V gene lookup returns CDR1 KGHDR and CDR2 SFDVKD. In nucleotides, the CDR3 is TGTGCCACCAGTGATGGACAGCAAAATGAAAAACTGTTTTTT. Translating gives CATSDGQQNEKLFF.

The chain joins TRBV6-5 to TRBJ1-5; D unclear. Deletions cut 3 bases from V and 2 bases from J, with 5 bases between. CDR3 length: 13 residues. Per the germline V gene, CDR1 is MNHEY and CDR2 is SVGAGI. CDR3 coding DNA: TGTGCCAGCAGTTATTATGGCAATCAGCCCCAGCATTTT. Translating it yields CASSYYGNQPQHF.

This clone was seen only a few times. The identical CDR3 is also encoded by other nucleotide sequences in the sample. This chain links TRBV30 with TRBJ1-2, with D unclear. Trimming pared 7 bases from V and 3 bases from J, leaving 15 bases between. Germline assignment: CDR1 GTSNPN and CDR2 SVGIG (reference sequence). This CDR3 has 13 residues. Here the CDR3 reads CALNSGSHYGYTF. The CDR3 DNA reads as TGTGCCTTAAATTCGGGGTCCCACTATGGCTACACCTTC. The full variable domain, in which reference TRBV30 and TRBJ1-2 provide the parts outside the CDR3, is SQTIHQWPATLVQPVGSPLSLECTVEGTSNPNLYWYRQAAGRGLQLLFYSVGIGQISSEVPQNLSASRPQDRQFILSSKKLLLSDSGFYLCALNSGSHYGYTFGSGTRLTVV.

This chain connects TRBV15 to TRBJ2-7; 9 bases match TRBD1. The V gene's germline CDR1 is LNHNV and CDR2 YYDKDF (reference sequence). The V segment lost 3 bases and the J segment 4 bases; nucleotides outside the gene matches: 4. CDR3 length equals 14 residues. The CDR3 nucleotides are TGTGCCACCAGCAGGGGGACAGGGATATACGAGCAGTACTTC. Encoded protein: CATSRGTGIYEQYF.

V and J are TRBV2 and TRBJ2-7, with 12 bases identical to TRBD1. The CDR3 extends over 14 amino acids. CDR1 is SNHLY and CDR2 is FYNNEI in the germline V gene. Germline trimming cut 6 bases from V and 7 bases from J; bases unmatched to any gene: 7. The CDR3 region is CASRSGTGGGEQYF. CDR3 bases: TGTGCCAGCAGGTCCGGGACAGGGGGCGGGGAGCAGTACTTC.

The chain uses TRBV11-2 and TRBJ2-7, with D tentatively TRBD2 (5 bases). Germline V gene sequence: CDR1 SGHAT, CDR2 FQNNGV. V lost 1 base and J lost 0, with 7 bases in between. The CDR3 sequence is 14 residues long. This CDR3 reads CASSLARASYEQYF. The CDR3 region has the DNA TGTGCCAGCAGCTTAGCGAGGGCCTCCTACGAGCAGTACTTC.

This chain joins TRBV27 and TRBJ1-3; 11 bases align to TRBD1. J lost 7 bases, V lost 5 bases, and 13 bases had no gene match. Germline loops: CDR1 MNHEY, CDR2 SMNVEV (reference sequence). This CDR3 comprises 17 residues. CDR3 protein: CASSPDLRDRGGNTIYF. As DNA, the CDR3 is TGTGCCAGCAGTCCCGACCTCCGGGACAGGGGGGGGAACACCATATATTTT.

V gene TRBV9 combines with J gene TRBJ2-1, with 10 bases that match TRBD2. This CDR3 has 18 residues. Germline CDR1 is SGDLS and CDR2 is YYNGEE. The V segment lost 2 bases and the J segment 1 base; nucleotides outside the gene matches: 9. As DNA, the CDR3 is TGTGCCAGCAGCGTTCCAACAGGGACTAGCGTATCCTACAATGAGCAGTTCTTC. It specifies CASSVPTGTSVSYNEQFF.

The chain couples TRBV7-2 to TRBJ2-5; no clear D gene. V lost 5 bases to trimming and J lost 5 bases, with 12 bases between them. The CDR3 extends over 13 amino acids. Germline V gene sequence: CDR1 SGHTA, CDR2 FQGNSA. The CDR3 is CASSPSYGETQYF. CDR3 in DNA: TGTGCCAGCAGCCCTAGTTATGGGGAGACCCAGTACTTC.

This clone was seen a few times. This chain connects TRBV2 to TRBJ2-3; a possible D gene is TRBD1 (5 bases). This CDR3 has 16 residues. The V end was cut by 1 base, the J end by 2 bases, with 13 bases between. Germline V gives CDR1 SNHLY, CDR2 FYNNEI. Here the CDR3 reads CASSEGAGPVTDTQYF. CDR3 coding DNA: TGTGCCAGCAGTGAAGGGGCAGGGCCCGTCACAGATACGCAGTATTTT.

The chain couples TRBV20-1 to TRBJ1-3; D unresolved. Germline CDR1 is DFQATT and CDR2 is SNEGSKA (reference sequence). The CDR3 runs to 11 residues. Trimming left V 0 bases short and J 6 bases short, with 3 bases between. The CDR3 reads CSARDQNTIYF. As DNA, the CDR3 is TGCAGTGCTAGAGACCAAAACACCATATATTTT.

The chain employs TRBV5-5 and TRBJ2-6, with D unresolved. The CDR3 runs to 15 residues. Germline V gives CDR1 SGHKS, CDR2 YYEKEE (reference sequence). Between the trimmed V and J ends, which lost 5 bases and 4 bases, there was a span of 13 bases. The CDR3 DNA follows: TGTGCCAGCAGACCCGATTTGCGGGGGGCCAACGTCCTGACTTTC. Encoded protein: CASRPDLRGANVLTF. The full variable domain, with the rest looked up from reference TRBV5-5 and TRBJ2-6, is DAGVTQSPTHLIKTRGQQVTLRCSPISGHKSVSWYQQVLGQGPQFIFQYYEKEERGRGNFPDRFSARQFPNYSSELNVNALLLGDSALYLCASRPDLRGANVLTFGAGSRLTVL.

The CDR3 DNA is TGTGCCAGCAGCTTATGGGAGGGGTTGAACACTGAAGCTTTCTTT. It yields the protein CASSLWEGLNTEAFF. The chain joins TRBV7-9 to TRBJ1-1; TRBD1 might be the D (5 bases). In germline, CDR1 is SEHNR, CDR2 FQNEAQ (reference sequence). This CDR3 is built from 15 residues. Trimming took 2 bases from V and 0 from J, leaving 10 bases between them.

V and J are TRBV10-3 and TRBJ1-5; a possible D gene is TRBD1 (5 bases). Germline assignment: CDR1 ENHRY and CDR2 SYGVKD. The CDR3 consists of 14 residues. With 8 bases removed from V and 0 bases from J, the gap between germline ends came to 11 bases. The CDR3 reads CAIGTFDSNQPQHF. In DNA, the CDR3 is TGTGCCATCGGGACTTTTGATAGCAATCAGCCCCAGCATTTT.

The rearrangement joins TRBV4-3 to TRBJ2-7; tentatively, D is TRBD2 (7 bases). The CDR3 runs to 17 residues. Deletions cut 6 bases from V and 2 bases from J, with 23 bases between. Germline-derived CDR1 and CDR2 are LGHNA and YSLEER. This chain's CDR3 is CASSLRIWEGETYEQYF. CDR3 bases: TGCGCCAGCAGTCTCCGAATTTGGGAGGGGGAAACCTACGAGCAGTACTTC.

The chain employs TRBV3-1 (or the pseudogene TRBV3-2) and TRBJ1-2; D is possibly TRBD1 (5 bases). The CDR3 is 19 residues long. V lost 0 bases, J lost 4 bases, and 24 bases lay in between. CDR1 and CDR2 (germline): LGHDT, YNNKEL (reference sequence). The CDR3 loop reads CASSQEPSGFLFSGYGYTF. CDR3 bases: TGTGCCAGCAGCCAAGAACCCTCAGGGTTTCTTTTCTCGGGCTATGGCTACACCTTC.